One sample yielded the 25 T cell receptor beta chains listed below, sequenced in a study of blood T cell repertoires in COVID-19. TCRdb keeps only in-frame clones here, not all; method: immunoSEQ multiplex PCR. The data show 60,000 to 90,000 clones, 75% to 85% seen once. The sequencing sample was made of peripheral blood. The receptor set was obtained from a woman between 45 and 60 years old with acute or convalescent COVID-19.

Here the CDR3 DNA reads TGCGCCAGCAGCCAAGATCCCGGATCGGGGGGGCACTACAATGAGCAGTTCTTC. This sequence encodes CASSQDPGSGGHYNEQFF. The rearrangement uses TRBV4-1 and TRBJ2-1, with 8 bases matching TRBD2. This CDR3 has 18 residues. The V gene end was trimmed by 0 bases and the J gene end by 3 bases; junction bases not matched to a gene: 10. Germline assignment: CDR1 MGHRA and CDR2 YSYEKL.

The chain carries TRBV24-1 and TRBJ2-1; D might be TRBD2 (6 bases). This CDR3 has 14 amino acids. The V and J ends lost 3 bases and 7 bases respectively, with 12 bases between them. Looked up from germline, CDR1 is KGHDR and CDR2 is SFDVKD. CDR3 sequence (DNA): TGTGCCACCAGTGATCGTCGGGACTCGAATGAGCAGTTCTTC. Translated, it gives CATSDRRDSNEQFF.

The sample holds a few counts of this clone. The V and J genes are TRBV6-2 or TRBV6-3 and TRBJ1-5; unclear D gene. Trimming removed 5 bases at V and 4 bases at J, with 9 bases between. CDR3 size: 13 residues. Germline values: CDR1 MNHEY, CDR2 SVGEGT. CDR3 residues: CASSAWANQPQHF. The DNA for the CDR3 is TGTGCCAGCAGTGCTTGGGCGAATCAGCCCCAGCATTTT.

The chain combines TRBV5-6 with TRBJ1-2; possible D gene TRBD1, 6 bases. This CDR3 has 16 residues. Trimming removed 6 bases at V and 3 bases at J, with 21 bases between. The germline V gene encodes CDR1 SGHDT and CDR2 YYEEEE. CDR3 in amino acids: CASNHPGDKLYYGYTF. The CDR3 DNA reads TGTGCCAGCAACCATCCAGGGGACAAGCTTTACTATGGCTACACCTTC.

The rearrangement links TRBV19 to TRBJ2-2; TRBD1 is a possible D gene (6 bases). Germline V lookup: CDR1 LNHDA, CDR2 SQIVND (reference sequence). This CDR3 comprises 14 residues. The V end was cut by 10 bases, the J end by 7 bases, with 19 bases between. CDR3 amino acids: CATHRDLQGGELFF. Written as DNA, the CDR3 is TGTGCCACCCATCGGGACCTACAGGGCGGGGAGCTGTTTTTT.

The rearrangement uses TRBV11-3 and TRBJ1-1; D unresolved. The ends were cut back, 5 bases at V and 1 base at J, with 11 bases in the middle. This CDR3 spans 14 amino acids. Germline V gene lookup returns CDR1 SGHNT and CDR2 YENEEA. The CDR3 sequence is CASSPRAGNTEAFF. The CDR3 DNA reads as TGTGCCAGCAGCCCCCGGGCGGGGAACACTGAAGCTTTCTTT.

The CDR3 reads CASSLEEQFF. The CDR3 DNA is TGTGCCAGCAGTTTGGAGGAGCAGTTCTTC. This chain uses TRBV12-3 or TRBV12-4 with TRBJ2-1; D gene unclear. The CDR3 contains 10 residues. Trimming stripped 3 bases from V and 10 bases from J, with 4 bases between.

The chain has TRBV7-9 and TRBJ2-2; 13 bases agree with TRBD2. Germline V gene lookup returns CDR1 SEHNR and CDR2 FQNEAQ (reference sequence). The CDR3 runs 18 residues. V shed 5 bases and J 2 bases; nucleotides not matched to a gene: 8. In DNA form, the CDR3 reads TGTGCCAGCAGCCTCTGGTCGGGACTAGCGGGAAACACCGGGGAGCTGTTTTTT. It translates to CASSLWSGLAGNTGELFF.

This chain connects TRBV28 to TRBJ2-1; D is undetermined. This CDR3 is built from 12 residues. Germline loops: CDR1 MDHEN, CDR2 SYDVKM. Between the trimmed V and J ends, which lost 8 bases and 9 bases, there was a span of 14 bases. CDR3 in amino acids: CASSSSLREQFF. The CDR3 bases are TGTGCCAGCTCTTCTTCTCTCCGTGAGCAGTTCTTC.

The rearrangement uses TRBV5-1 and TRBJ2-1; 7 bases are a match to TRBD2. Germline assignment: CDR1 SGHRS and CDR2 YFSETQ. The CDR3 totals 15 residues. The ends lost 4 bases at V and 2 bases at J; junction bases unmatched: 6. The CDR3 sequence: CASSLTAGPYNEQFF. CDR3 bases: TGCGCCAGCAGCCTCACAGCGGGGCCCTACAATGAGCAGTTCTTC.

There are a few counts of this clone. The CDR3 DNA follows: TGTGCCAGCAGCCGCGACACTGCAACTAATGAAAAACTGTTTTTT. Translating gives CASSRDTATNEKLFF. The chain employs TRBV7-9 and TRBJ1-4; D ambiguous. This CDR3 has 15 amino acids. Germline V lookup: CDR1 SEHNR, CDR2 FQNEAQ (reference sequence). The V and J ends lost 5 bases and 0 bases respectively, with 10 bases between them.

V and J are TRBV30 and TRBJ1-1; D gene ambiguous. The germline V gene encodes CDR1 GTSNPN and CDR2 SVGIG (reference sequence). This CDR3 contains 13 residues. V lost 3 bases, J lost 0 bases, and 8 bases lay in between. CDR3: CAWRALMNTEAFF. CDR3 in DNA: TGTGCCTGGAGGGCTTTGATGAACACTGAAGCTTTCTTT.

The chain uses TRBV7-2 and TRBJ2-3, with no clear D. The CDR3 covers 13 residues. V was shortened by 1 base and J by 4 bases, with 6 bases between the two germline ends. The germline V gene encodes CDR1 SGHTA and CDR2 FQGNSA. CDR3 DNA: TGTGCCAGCAGCTTAGAGGCGGCAGATACGCAGTATTTT. Translated, it gives CASSLEAADTQYF.

The gene calls are TRBV7-3 and TRBJ2-6, with 12 bases aligning to TRBD1. The CDR3 consists of 16 residues. The V segment lost 5 bases and the J segment 5 bases; nucleotides outside the gene matches: 4. The germline gives CDR1 SGHTA, CDR2 FQGTGA. Written as DNA, the CDR3 is TGTGCCAGCAGCCCAAGGGACAGGGGGCGGGCCAACGTCCTGACTTTC. This encodes CASSPRDRGRANVLTF.

The J gene is TRBJ2-2, the V gene TRBV6-6; 7 nucleotides agree with TRBD1. This CDR3 has 13 residues. Germline values: CDR1 MNHNY, CDR2 SVGAGI (reference sequence). Germline trimming cut 8 bases from V and 1 base from J; bases unmatched to any gene: 1. This CDR3 is CASRTGNTGELFF. The CDR3, as DNA: TGTGCCAGCCGGACAGGGAACACCGGGGAGCTGTTTTTT.

V and J are TRBV5-1 and TRBJ2-3, with 7 bases fitting TRBD2. Germline CDR1 and CDR2: SGHRS and YFSETQ. The CDR3 runs 15 residues. The junction had 1 base not matched to a gene; V was cut back by 0 bases and J by 0 bases. Here the CDR3 reads CASSLASGSTDTQYF. DNA of the CDR3: TGCGCCAGCAGCTTGGCTAGCGGAAGCACAGATACGCAGTATTTT. Full variable domain (remainder filled in from reference TRBV5-1 and TRBJ2-3): KAGVTQTPRYLIKTRGQQVTLSCSPISGHRSVSWYQQTPGQGLQFLFEYFSETQRNKGNFPGRFSGRQFSNSRSEMNVSTLELGDSALYLCASSLASGSTDTQYFGPGTRLTVL.

This rearrangement joins TRBV18 to TRBJ1-4; D may be TRBD1 (6 bases). The CDR3 spans 14 residues. V shed 2 bases and J shed 6 bases, with 10 bases lying between them. Germline CDR1 is KGHSH and CDR2 is LQKENI. CDR3 sequence: CASSPAGEYEKLFF. The CDR3 DNA reads as TGTGCCAGCTCACCAGCAGGGGAATATGAAAAACTGTTTTTT.

V gene TRBV6-2 or TRBV6-3 combines with J gene TRBJ1-2; tentative D call: TRBD1 (5 bases). The V end was cut by 7 bases, the J end by 0 bases, with 15 bases between. The CDR3 has 15 residues. The germline CDR1 and CDR2 sequences are MNHEY and SVGEGT. CDR3 residues: CASTPGRVPNYGYTF. The CDR3, as DNA: TGTGCCAGCACCCCGGGGCGTGTACCTAACTATGGCTACACCTTC.

CDR3 residues: CASSLSILGPWDTGELFF. CDR3 nucleotide sequence: TGCGCCAGCAGCTTGTCCATACTAGGGCCCTGGGACACCGGGGAGCTGTTTTTT. The rearrangement joins TRBV5-1 to TRBJ2-2; maybe TRBD2 (5 bases). The CDR3 spans 18 residues. Per the germline V gene, CDR1 is SGHRS and CDR2 is YFSETQ. The V end was cut by 1 base, the J end by 3 bases, with 19 bases between. The full variable domain, completed using reference TRBV5-1 and TRBJ2-2, is KAGVTQTPRYLIKTRGQQVTLSCSPISGHRSVSWYQQTPGQGLQFLFEYFSETQRNKGNFPGRFSGRQFSNSRSEMNVSTLELGDSALYLCASSLSILGPWDTGELFFGEGSRLTVL.

The chain is built from TRBV4-1 and TRBJ1-1; D not resolved. The CDR3 sequence is 17 residues long. In germline, CDR1 is MGHRA, CDR2 YSYEKL. The V end was cut by 1 base, the J end by 1 base, with 16 bases between. The CDR3 spells CASSQVDMGFTNTEAFF. The DNA for the CDR3 is TGCGCCAGCAGCCAAGTCGACATGGGCTTTACGAACACTGAAGCTTTCTTT.

V is TRBV27 and J is TRBJ2-1, with TRBD1 identical over 7 bases. J lost 4 bases, V lost 5 bases, and 5 bases had no gene match. This CDR3 has 14 amino acids. Per the germline V gene, CDR1 is MNHEY and CDR2 is SMNVEV (reference sequence). CDR3 amino acids: CASSPGTEYNEQFF. CDR3 nucleotides: TGTGCCAGCAGTCCCGGGACAGAGTACAATGAGCAGTTCTTC.

A single count supports this clone. Here the CDR3 DNA reads TGTGCCAGCAGCCGGGACACACAGAATGAAAAACTGTTTTTT. This translates into CASSRDTQNEKLFF. The rearrangement links TRBV5-4 to TRBJ1-4; D possibly corresponds to TRBD1 (6 bases). Trimming cost V 4 bases and J 5 bases, with 12 bases left between them. Germline V gene sequence: CDR1 SGHNT, CDR2 YYREEE (reference sequence). The CDR3 spans 14 residues.

V and J are TRBV4-1 and TRBJ1-4, with 9 bases fitting TRBD1. The V segment lost 4 bases and the J segment 5 bases; nucleotides outside the gene matches: 11. The CDR3 extends over 17 amino acids. In germline, CDR1 is MGHRA, CDR2 YSYEKL. CDR3 sequence reads: CASSRTWGDRENEKLFF. In DNA, the CDR3 is TGCGCCAGCAGCCGAACTTGGGGGGACAGGGAAAATGAAAAACTGTTTTTT.

This clone was counted only a few times. This chain links TRBV28 with TRBJ2-7, with TRBD2 as a possible D gene (5 bases). The CDR3 totals 12 residues. Trimming took 7 bases from V and 3 from J, leaving 10 bases between them. The germline CDR1 and CDR2 sequences are MDHEN and SYDVKM. The CDR3 is CASTGFLYEQYF. The CDR3 DNA reads TGTGCCAGCACGGGGTTTCTCTACGAGCAGTACTTC.

V and J are TRBV4-3 and TRBJ2-7; a weak D match, TRBD2 (6 bases). V was clipped by 1 base and J by 3 bases, with 13 bases between them. Germline V gives CDR1 LGHNA, CDR2 YSLEER. This CDR3 has 15 residues. CDR3 amino acids: CASSQATGTHYEQYF. CDR3 bases: TGCGCCAGCAGCCAAGCTACCGGGACTCACTACGAGCAGTACTTC.